This TCR beta chain was sequenced in a study of cytomegalovirus exposure and HLA in healthy donors. The wider study: Approximately 80 million unique TCRs, all from HLA-typed donors, were included in an early release of the data.

The germline gives CDR1 GTSNPN, CDR2 SVGIG (reference sequence). V lost 1 base and J lost 4, with 10 bases in between. CDR3 length: 14 residues. About this clone itself: Its antigen is unknown.

Broader study findings: Rare sequences made up most TCRs, while some public TCRs were found in many donors. Earlier analysis looked at TCR beta V segments, and most were productive about 87% or about 30% of the time.

The PCR ran on 60 Vbeta and 13 Jbeta primers. Measured with immunoSEQ multiplex PCR; TCRdb has only the in-frame clones, and not every one. The listing records 100,000 to 150,000 clones. The rearrangement joins TRBV30 to TRBJ1-4, with no clear D. The TCR sequence derives from a man aged 25-45 years in good health and CMV-seronegative. What was sequenced was PBMCs. The CDR3 spells CAWSALSRNEKLFF. The DNA of the CDR3 is TGTGCCTGGAGTGCCCTGTCTCGTAATGAAAAACTGTTTTTT.